A single sample gave rise to the 15 T cell receptor beta chains below, sequenced in a study of identical twins. TCRdb reprocessed the 5' RACE reads via MiXCR and lists one record per CDR3 protein. The sample lists a few hundred thousand distinct CDR3 sequences; 15% to 20% were seen once. The specimen was naive T cells sorted from blood. These receptors were taken from a man aged 50-60 years in good health.

This clonotype has just a few counts. The rearrangement links TRBV20-1 to TRBJ2-3; 8 bases agree with TRBD1. The CDR3 extends over 15 amino acids. Trimming cost V 1 base and J 4 bases; bases outside gene matches: 7. Germline CDR1 and CDR2: DFQATT and SNEGSKA (reference sequence). The CDR3 here is CSARGPDRGADTQYF. CDR3 sequence (DNA): TGCAGTGCTAGAGGGCCCGACAGGGGTGCAGATACGCAGTATTTT.

This clonotype was picked up many times. The V and J genes are TRBV6-2 or TRBV6-3 and TRBJ2-7; D gene uncertain. This CDR3 spans 12 amino acids. Germline values: CDR1 MNHEY, CDR2 SVGEGT. V lost 2 bases and J lost 0, with 2 bases in between. The CDR3 coding sequence is TGTGCCAGCAGTTACACCTCCTACGAGCAGTACTTC. Translating gives CASSYTSYEQYF.

This clonotype turned up a few times. CDR3: CASSRRVGNTDTQYF. CDR3 sequence (DNA): TGCGCCAGCAGCAGACGGGTGGGGAACACAGATACGCAGTATTTT. This rearrangement joins TRBV5-1 to TRBJ2-3; D call uncertain. In germline, CDR1 is SGHRS, CDR2 YFSETQ. V gave up 4 bases and J gave up 2 bases, with 14 bases separating them. The CDR3 is 15 residues long.

The J gene is TRBJ2-3, the V gene TRBV20-1, with a tentative D call TRBD2 (6 bases). The CDR3 contains 14 residues. The V end lost 2 bases, the J end lost 2 bases, and 11 bases lay between the germline ends. CDR1 is DFQATT and CDR2 is SNEGSKA in the germline V gene (reference sequence). For the CDR3, the DNA is TGCAGTGCTAGAACGGGGGATCACACAGATACGCAGTATTTT. Protein sequence: CSARTGDHTDTQYF.

This chain links TRBV25-1 with TRBJ2-4; 9 bases map to TRBD1. CDR1 is MGHDK and CDR2 is SYGVNS in the germline V gene. V dropped 6 bases and J dropped 5; count of bases not matched to a gene: 5. This CDR3 spans 14 amino acids. This CDR3 reads CASRGQGLENIQYF. Written as DNA, the CDR3 is TGTGCCAGCAGAGGACAGGGGTTGGAAAACATTCAGTACTTC.

The chain links TRBV20-1 to TRBJ1-6; D perhaps matches TRBD1 (5 bases). The germline V and J ends were trimmed by 5 bases and 3 bases, with 14 bases remaining between them. The CDR3 has 15 residues. Germline CDR1 DFQATT, CDR2 SNEGSKA (reference sequence). CDR3 in DNA: TGCAGTGCTGAATACCCGGGGGTCTATAATTCACCCCTCCACTTT. It translates to CSAEYPGVYNSPLHF.

This clonotype was detected many times. The CDR3 protein is CASSLAGGGFYNEQFF. CDR3 in DNA: TGTGCCAGCAGCTTAGCCGGGGGCGGGTTCTACAATGAGCAGTTCTTC. The rearrangement uses TRBV7-2 and TRBJ2-1, with D possibly being TRBD1 or TRBD2 (6 bases each). The CDR3 covers 16 residues. V was clipped by 0 bases and J by 3 bases, with 12 bases between them. The germline gives CDR1 SGHTA, CDR2 FQGNSA.

The J gene is TRBJ2-1, the V gene TRBV2; 8 bases line up with TRBD2. The CDR3 length is 13 residues. The J segment lost 5 bases and the V segment lost 5 bases, leaving 2 bases of the junction unmatched. From germline, CDR1 is SNHLY and CDR2 FYNNEI. CDR3 sequence reads: CASSSGGNNEQFF. As DNA, the CDR3 is TGTGCCAGCAGTAGCGGGGGCAACAATGAGCAGTTCTTC.

This rearrangement joins TRBV19 to TRBJ1-3; 7 nucleotides line up with TRBD1. CDR1 LNHDA and CDR2 SQIVND come from the germline V gene (reference sequence). This CDR3 is built from 15 residues. V dropped 5 bases and J dropped 4; count of bases not matched to a gene: 8. The CDR3 protein is CASSEQGSRGNTIYF. The DNA of the CDR3 is TGTGCCAGTAGTGAACAGGGGTCACGCGGAAACACCATATATTTT.

Points on this clonotype: No conserved phenylalanine or tryptophan is present at the end of the CDR3, so a read error is the likely explanation. This sequence joins TRBV12-3 or TRBV12-4 and TRBJ2-5, with D possibly matching TRBD2 (6 bases). V was pared by 11 bases and J by 2 bases, with 18 bases between. CDR3 size: 14 residues. The CDR3: CAPSPAGPQETQYI. In nucleotides, the CDR3 is TGTGCCCCCTCCCCTGCGGGACCGCAAGAGACCCAGTACATC.

The J gene is TRBJ2-1, the V gene TRBV27; D remains ambiguous. Per the germline V gene, CDR1 is MNHEY and CDR2 is SMNVEV (reference sequence). The germline V and J ends were trimmed by 7 bases and 0 bases, with 13 bases remaining between them. This CDR3 spans 15 amino acids. The CDR3 nucleotides are TGTGCCAGCACCCGCGGTATCAGCTCCTACAATGAGCAGTTCTTC. It codes for CASTRGISSYNEQFF.

V and J are TRBV7-6 and TRBJ2-4; a possible D gene is TRBD2 (6 bases). Trimming stripped 0 bases from V and 6 bases from J, with 18 bases between. The CDR3 is made up of 17 amino acids. Germline loops: CDR1 SGHVS, CDR2 FNYEAQ. The CDR3 region has the DNA TGTGCCAGCAGCTTAGCGCATTGGGGGGTTGGTTCAAACATTCAGTACTTC. Its translation: CASSLAHWGVGSNIQYF.

V gene TRBV12-3 or TRBV12-4 combines with J gene TRBJ2-7; D unclear. This CDR3 region has 9 residues. Deletions cut 11 bases from V and 2 bases from J, with 4 bases between. The CDR3 loop reads CARPYEQYF. The CDR3 DNA reads TGTGCCCGGCCCTACGAGCAGTACTTC.

The chain employs TRBV12-3 or TRBV12-4 and TRBJ1-4, with D perhaps matching TRBD1 (5 bases). The CDR3 extends over 15 amino acids. V gave up 5 bases and J gave up 8 bases, with 18 bases separating them. The CDR3, as DNA: TGTGCCAGCAGTACATCCTCAGGGTTAGGCGAAAAACTGTTTTTT. This encodes CASSTSSGLGEKLFF.

This clonotype was detected ten times or more. This chain joins TRBV19 and TRBJ1-6; no clear D. With 6 bases removed from V and 7 bases from J, the gap between germline ends came to 13 bases. CDR1 and CDR2 from the germline V gene are LNHDA and SQIVND (reference sequence). The CDR3 length is 14 residues. The CDR3 spells CASRTARTNSPLHF. CDR3 coding DNA: TGTGCCAGTAGGACCGCGAGAACCAATTCACCCCTCCACTTT.